These 15 T cell receptor beta chains share one sample of origin, sequenced in a study of vaccination and CD4 T cells after COVID-19. These TCRs' antigens remain unknown. The Oncomine TCR Beta short-read assay was applied to DNA of cultured CD4+ T cells. TCRdb reprocessed the PCR reads via MiXCR and lists one record per CDR3 protein. The data show just under 20,000 distinct CDR3 sequences, around 45% seen once. The treatment: roughly 10-day PBMC culture with coronavirus spike peptide pools or control peptides (ViraFEST assay). The sample in question was CD4+ T cells from blood, cultured in vitro, obtained before SARS-CoV-2 vaccination. Receptor source: a human donor who had recovered from COVID-19.

The sample holds a few counts of this clonotype. The chain couples TRBV19 to TRBJ2-5; unclear D gene. The CDR3 has 16 amino acids. The V gene lost 6 bases and the J gene lost 5 bases, with 22 bases spanning the gap. In germline, CDR1 is LNHDA, CDR2 SQIVND (reference sequence). This CDR3 is CASSHLLGKGPETQYF. CDR3 nucleotides: TGTGCCAGTAGCCATCTTTTAGGAAAGGGCCCTGAGACCCAGTACTTC.

The table lists this clonotype with a few counts. The chain uses TRBV19 and TRBJ1-6, with 7 bases matching TRBD1. V dropped 6 bases and J dropped 6; count of bases not matched to a gene: 11. Germline V gene lookup returns CDR1 LNHDA and CDR2 SQIVND (reference sequence). The CDR3 length is 16 residues. In DNA form, the CDR3 reads TGTGCCAGTAGCGTATACCCCAAGGGGGCTAATTCACCCCTCCACTTT. It is translated as CASSVYPKGANSPLHF.

The rearrangement joins TRBV7-9 to TRBJ2-3; D is uncertain. This CDR3 spans 15 amino acids. CDR1 is SEHNR, CDR2 FQNEAQ, per germline (reference sequence). V lost 5 bases and J 6 bases, leaving 18 bases between the germline ends. CDR3 sequence: CASSPKRRIGDTQYF. The DNA of the CDR3 is TGTGCCAGCAGCCCCAAACGGCGAATTGGGGATACGCAGTATTTT.

The rearrangement uses TRBV11-2 and TRBJ1-6; D possibly corresponds to TRBD1 (5 bases). The V end lost 5 bases, the J end lost 7 bases, and 12 bases lay between the germline ends. This CDR3 spans 14 amino acids. CDR1 and CDR2 from the germline V gene are SGHAT and FQNNGV. CDR3 region: CASSRGAGNSPLHF. The CDR3 bases are TGTGCCAGCAGCCGAGGGGCCGGGAATTCACCCCTCCACTTT.

This chain joins TRBV6-2 or TRBV6-3 and TRBJ2-2, with D possibly being TRBD1 (5 bases). V dropped 2 bases and J dropped 2 bases, with 12 bases sitting between them. CDR1 MNHEY and CDR2 SVGEGT come from the germline V gene. This CDR3 has 16 amino acids. CDR3 nucleotides: TGTGCCAGCAGTTACGGCACAGGCCTAAACACCGGGGAGCTGTTTTTT. It encodes CASSYGTGLNTGELFF.

The V call is TRBV29-1, the J call TRBJ1-1; D unclear. Germline CDR1 is SQVTM and CDR2 is ANQGSEA. V was cut by 8 bases and J by 3 bases, with 13 bases left in between. CDR3 size: 12 residues. CDR3 sequence: CSWQRLDTEAFF. The CDR3 nucleotides are TGCAGCTGGCAGCGGCTGGACACTGAAGCTTTCTTT.

The chain has TRBV20-1 and TRBJ1-5; TRBD1 agrees at 8 bases. V gave up 3 bases and J gave up 7 bases; unmatched junction bases: 11. Germline assignment: CDR1 DFQATT and CDR2 SNEGSKA (reference sequence). The CDR3 runs 15 residues. CDR3 amino acids: CSARSDRERGQPQHF. The CDR3 DNA reads TGCAGTGCTAGGTCGGACAGGGAAAGGGGGCAGCCCCAGCATTTT.

This clonotype appeared a single time. J is TRBJ2-2 and V is TRBV5-1; the D is unclear. The CDR3 is 14 residues long. V lost 0 bases and J 1 base, leaving 4 bases between the germline ends. Germline V CDR1 and CDR2: SGHRS, YFSETQ. The CDR3 region is CASSLDQNTGELFF. The DNA for the CDR3 is TGCGCCAGCAGCTTGGACCAGAACACCGGGGAGCTGTTTTTT.

This clonotype showed up just a few times. The chain has TRBV20-1 and TRBJ2-3; D unclear. V was trimmed by 4 bases and J by 1 base, leaving 3 bases between them. The germline V gene encodes CDR1 DFQATT and CDR2 SNEGSKA (reference sequence). The CDR3 contains 11 residues. The CDR3 nucleotides read TGCAGTGCTATGGGCACAGATACGCAGTATTTT. It translates to CSAMGTDTQYF.

This rearrangement joins TRBV7-2 to TRBJ1-1; possibly TRBD1 for D (6 bases). The CDR3 extends over 16 amino acids. Germline assignment: CDR1 SGHTA and CDR2 FQGNSA. V gave up 1 base and J gave up 0 bases, with 12 bases separating them. CDR3 protein: CASSLGRTAMNTEAFF. CDR3 nucleotide sequence: TGTGCCAGCAGCTTAGGGAGGACAGCGATGAACACTGAAGCTTTCTTT.

V and J are TRBV6-1 and TRBJ1-2; TRBD1 agrees at 7 bases. The V gene's germline CDR1 is MNHNS and CDR2 SASEGT. CDR3 length: 13 residues. Trimming at V came to 4 bases and at J to 7 bases, leaving 6 bases not matched to a gene. DNA of the CDR3: TGTGCCAGCAGTGCCACAGGGGAGCGTGGCTACACCTTC. This gives the protein CASSATGERGYTF.

This chain connects TRBV11-2 to TRBJ1-1; D is unclear. CDR1 SGHAT and CDR2 FQNNGV come from the germline V gene. Deletions cut 7 bases from V and 4 bases from J, with 10 bases between. CDR3 length: 12 amino acids. DNA of the CDR3: TGTGCCAGCACCCTGGACTTCACTGAAGCTTTCTTT. It codes for CASTLDFTEAFF. The full variable domain, in which reference TRBV11-2 and TRBJ1-1 provide the parts outside the CDR3, is EAGVAQSPRYKIIEKRQSVAFWCNPISGHATLYWYQQILGQGPKLLIQFQNNGVVDDSQLPKDRFSAERLKGVDSTLKIQPAKLEDSAVYLCASTLDFTEAFFGQGTRLTVV.

The V gene is TRBV6-1, the J gene TRBJ1-1; weak D call: TRBD1 (5 bases). Between the trimmed V and J ends, which lost 10 bases and 1 base, there was a span of 22 bases. CDR3 length equals 16 residues. CDR1 and CDR2 from the germline V gene are MNHNS and SASEGT. CDR3 loop: CATNNPMGRSNTEAFF. As DNA, the CDR3 is TGTGCCACCAACAACCCGATGGGACGGTCGAACACTGAAGCTTTCTTT.

This clonotype was seen a handful of times. The chain joins TRBV11-3 to TRBJ1-6, with TRBD1 matching 9 bases. The CDR3 length is 15 residues. Germline values: CDR1 SGHNT, CDR2 YENEEA. The junction had 6 bases not matched to a gene; V was cut back by 5 bases and J by 7 bases. In DNA, the CDR3 is TGTGCCAGCAGCGGGTCCGGGACAGGGAATTCACCCCTCCACTTT. Its protein product is CASSGSGTGNSPLHF. Using reference TRBV11-3 and TRBJ1-6 for the parts outside the CDR3, the full variable domain is EAGVVQSPRYKIIEKKQPVAFWCNPISGHNTLYWYLQNLGQGPELLIRYENEEAVDDSQLPKDRFSAERLKGVDSTLKIQPAELGDSAVYLCASSGSGTGNSPLHFGNGTRLTVT.

J is TRBJ1-2 and V is TRBV29-1; no clear D. CDR1 SQVTM and CDR2 ANQGSEA come from the germline V gene. There are 12 residues in the CDR3. V was trimmed by 6 bases and J by 7 bases, leaving 15 bases between them. In DNA form, the CDR3 reads TGCAGCGTGACTGAATTATCTGTTGGCTACACCTTC. Its protein is CSVTELSVGYTF.